The clone carrying this T cell receptor beta chain was found many times. The data were obtained in a study of T cells in Graves' hyperthyroidism and ophthalmopathy. Diagnostic decisions used clinical symptoms, serum thyroxine and TRAb, thyroid ultrasound and orbital computed tomography. The source material, RNA transcripts, was used to amplify TCR beta CDR3 regions. During a first-round RT-PCR of the TCR CDR3, the HTBI primer set was used. MiXCR, run by TCRdb on the multiplex PCR reads, gives a single entry per CDR3 protein. In the table there are 360,000 or so distinct CDR3 sequences, about a fifth of which are singletons. Germline V lookup: CDR1 SGHDT, CDR2 YYEEEE. The CDR3 is made up of 14 amino acids. Trimming cost V 0 bases and J 7 bases; bases outside gene matches: 4.

The gene calls are TRBV5-6 and TRBJ1-1; TRBD1 agrees at 9 bases. The TCR originated in a woman aged 18-30 years with Graves' hyperthyroidism. The sample consisted of blood. CDR3 protein: CASSLDRGQGEAFF. The DNA for the CDR3 is TGTGCCAGCAGCTTGGACAGGGGGCAAGGTGAAGCTTTCTTT.